This is a list of T cell receptor beta chains from one sample in a study of CD8 T cells in ankylosing spondylitis. TCRdb itself ran the 5' RACE reads through MiXCR, one entry per CDR3 protein. The sample lists around 150,000 distinct CDR3 sequences, about a third seen once, with about 6.3% in the top ten. The specimen was synovial fluid, either unsorted or a sorted T cell fraction (not recorded which). Receptors originate from a male donor with ankylosing spondylitis. CDR3s include the opening cysteine and the closing phenylalanine or tryptophan.

j_call: TRBJ1-1; v_call: TRBV7-6; cdr3_length: 15; cdr3_aa: CASSLLGRTNTEAFF
j_call: TRBJ1-3; v_call: TRBV20-1; cdr3_length: 14; cdr3_aa: CSARSRSSGNTIYF
j_call: TRBJ2-7; v_call: TRBV3-1; cdr3_length: 13; cdr3_aa: CASSPYHLYEQYF
j_call: TRBJ1-6; v_call: TRBV2; cdr3_length: 15; cdr3_aa: CASSESSSYNSPLHF
j_call: TRBJ2-7; v_call: TRBV7-2; cdr3_length: 13; cdr3_aa: CASSSNPLDEQYF
j_call: TRBJ1-4; v_call: TRBV6-2/TRBV6-3; cdr3_length: 16; cdr3_aa: CASRRGTGTTNEKLFF
j_call: TRBJ2-3; v_call: TRBV2; cdr3_length: 12; cdr3_aa: CASREVGEVQYF
j_call: TRBJ2-4; v_call: TRBV20-1; cdr3_length: 14; cdr3_aa: CSALGSVAKNIQYF
j_call: TRBJ1-2; v_call: TRBV7-9; cdr3_length: 17; cdr3_aa: CASSPRGQALSLSGYTF
j_call: TRBJ1-3; v_call: TRBV5-5; cdr3_length: 14; cdr3_aa: CASSKQDTGNTIYF
j_call: TRBJ1-4; v_call: TRBV3-1; cdr3_length: 13; cdr3_aa: CASSQDRAEKLFF
j_call: TRBJ2-3; v_call: TRBV9; cdr3_length: 16; cdr3_aa: CASSVGTIQSTDTQYF
j_call: TRBJ1-6; v_call: TRBV20-1; cdr3_length: 15; cdr3_aa: CSANPPGSYNSPLHF
j_call: TRBJ2-1; v_call: TRBV6-6; cdr3_length: 11; cdr3_aa: CASREYYEQFF
j_call: TRBJ2-7; v_call: TRBV28; cdr3_length: 14; cdr3_aa: CASRTSGTTYEQYF
j_call: TRBJ2-7; v_call: TRBV3-1; cdr3_length: 16; cdr3_aa: CASSETGFGSSYEQYF
j_call: TRBJ2-5; v_call: TRBV10-3; cdr3_length: 13; cdr3_aa: CATKLDRVETQYF
j_call: TRBJ2-2; v_call: TRBV12-3/TRBV12-4; cdr3_length: 14; cdr3_aa: CASSFQGAAGELFF
j_call: TRBJ2-1; v_call: TRBV5-1; cdr3_length: 15; cdr3_aa: CASRPLGGRGNEQFF
j_call: TRBJ2-5; v_call: TRBV7-2; cdr3_length: 15; cdr3_aa: CASSFVGASQETQYF
j_call: TRBJ2-7; v_call: TRBV3-1; cdr3_length: 12; cdr3_aa: CASSPGGYEQYF
j_call: TRBJ2-1; v_call: TRBV4-2; cdr3_length: 17; cdr3_aa: CASSQDPTSRSYNEQFF
j_call: TRBJ2-1; v_call: TRBV7-8; cdr3_length: 14; cdr3_aa: CASSLTSAYNEQFF
j_call: TRBJ2-1; v_call: TRBV7-2; cdr3_length: 17; cdr3_aa: CASSLTGTSGSYNEQFF
j_call: TRBJ1-3; v_call: TRBV4-2; cdr3_length: 15; cdr3_aa: CASSREGDSGNTIYF
j_call: TRBJ1-2; v_call: TRBV6-2/TRBV6-3; cdr3_length: 14; cdr3_aa: CASSYGTANYGYTF
j_call: TRBJ2-2; v_call: TRBV29-1; cdr3_length: 12; cdr3_aa: CSVGQGAGELFF
j_call: TRBJ2-1; v_call: TRBV27; cdr3_length: 20; cdr3_aa: CTSSLIRGGREWDFYNEQFF
j_call: TRBJ1-2; v_call: TRBV20-1; cdr3_length: 14; cdr3_aa: CSAASSGTNYGYTF
j_call: TRBJ2-3; v_call: TRBV10-3; cdr3_length: 12; cdr3_aa: CATGRETDTQYF
j_call: TRBJ2-3; v_call: TRBV5-4; cdr3_length: 14; cdr3_aa: CASSKGADTDTQYF
j_call: TRBJ1-6; v_call: TRBV20-1; cdr3_length: 15; cdr3_aa: CSARAGQGEFSPLHF
j_call: TRBJ2-7; v_call: TRBV20-1; cdr3_length: 15; cdr3_aa: CSARDRDRGTYEQYF
j_call: TRBJ2-1; v_call: TRBV20-1; cdr3_length: 14; cdr3_aa: CSARDTGLPHEQFF
j_call: TRBJ2-7; v_call: TRBV3-1; cdr3_length: 13; cdr3_aa: CASSQDGPYEQYF
j_call: TRBJ1-5; v_call: TRBV5-1; cdr3_length: 15; cdr3_aa: CASSLTGNSNQPQHF
j_call: TRBJ2-7; v_call: TRBV12-3/TRBV12-4; cdr3_length: 13; cdr3_aa: CASSYRTNYEQYF
j_call: TRBJ2-1; v_call: TRBV5-1; cdr3_length: 16; cdr3_aa: CASSLHPGLGADEQFF
j_call: TRBJ1-6; v_call: TRBV2; cdr3_length: 15; cdr3_aa: CASSSWDRVNSPLHF
j_call: TRBJ2-3; v_call: TRBV28; cdr3_length: 17; cdr3_aa: CASSFVSPGSSTDTQYF
j_call: TRBJ1-1; v_call: TRBV2; cdr3_length: 15; cdr3_aa: CASSPGWVMNTEAFF
j_call: TRBJ2-2; v_call: TRBV12-3/TRBV12-4; cdr3_length: 16; cdr3_aa: CASTPFGLMNTGELFF
j_call: TRBJ1-2; v_call: TRBV6-5; cdr3_length: 13; cdr3_aa: CASSYSMRNGYTF
j_call: TRBJ2-7; v_call: TRBV20-1; cdr3_length: 16; cdr3_aa: CSASPSIGQGSYEQYF
j_call: TRBJ2-2; v_call: TRBV20-1; cdr3_length: 15; cdr3_aa: CSATKGHQNTGELFF
j_call: TRBJ1-5; v_call: TRBV20-1; cdr3_length: 18; cdr3_aa: CSASLTLTRGQDNQPQHF